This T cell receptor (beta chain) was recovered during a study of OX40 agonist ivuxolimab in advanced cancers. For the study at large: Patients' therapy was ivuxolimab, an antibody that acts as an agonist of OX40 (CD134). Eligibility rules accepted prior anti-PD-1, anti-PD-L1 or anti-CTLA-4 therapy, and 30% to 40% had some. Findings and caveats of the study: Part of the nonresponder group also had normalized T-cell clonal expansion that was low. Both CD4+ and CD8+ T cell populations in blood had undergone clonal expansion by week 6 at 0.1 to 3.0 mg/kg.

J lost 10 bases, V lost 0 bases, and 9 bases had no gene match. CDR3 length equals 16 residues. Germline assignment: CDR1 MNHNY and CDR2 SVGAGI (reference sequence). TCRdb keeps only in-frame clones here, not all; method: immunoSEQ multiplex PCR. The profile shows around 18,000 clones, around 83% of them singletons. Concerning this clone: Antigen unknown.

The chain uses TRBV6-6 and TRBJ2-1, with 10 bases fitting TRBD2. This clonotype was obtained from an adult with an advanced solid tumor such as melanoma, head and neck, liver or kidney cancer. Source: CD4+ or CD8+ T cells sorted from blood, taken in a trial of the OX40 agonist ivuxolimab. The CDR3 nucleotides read TGTGCCAGCAGTTACTCTGGGGCTAGCGGGGGTAGGGAGCAGTTCTTC. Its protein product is CASSYSGASGGREQFF.